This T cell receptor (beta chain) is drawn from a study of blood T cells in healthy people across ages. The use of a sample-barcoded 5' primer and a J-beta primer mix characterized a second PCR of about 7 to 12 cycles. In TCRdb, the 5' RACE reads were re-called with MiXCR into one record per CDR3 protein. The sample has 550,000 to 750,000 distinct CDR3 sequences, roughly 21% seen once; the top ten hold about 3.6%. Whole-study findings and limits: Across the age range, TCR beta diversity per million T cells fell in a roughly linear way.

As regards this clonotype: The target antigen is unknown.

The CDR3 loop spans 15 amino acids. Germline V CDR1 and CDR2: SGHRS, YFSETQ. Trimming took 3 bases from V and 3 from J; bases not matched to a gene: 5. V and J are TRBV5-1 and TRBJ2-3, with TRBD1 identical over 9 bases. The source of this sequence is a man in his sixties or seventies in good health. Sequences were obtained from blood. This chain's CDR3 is CASSWTGVGTDTQYF. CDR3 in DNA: TGCGCCAGCAGCTGGACAGGGGTTGGAACAGATACGCAGTATTTT.